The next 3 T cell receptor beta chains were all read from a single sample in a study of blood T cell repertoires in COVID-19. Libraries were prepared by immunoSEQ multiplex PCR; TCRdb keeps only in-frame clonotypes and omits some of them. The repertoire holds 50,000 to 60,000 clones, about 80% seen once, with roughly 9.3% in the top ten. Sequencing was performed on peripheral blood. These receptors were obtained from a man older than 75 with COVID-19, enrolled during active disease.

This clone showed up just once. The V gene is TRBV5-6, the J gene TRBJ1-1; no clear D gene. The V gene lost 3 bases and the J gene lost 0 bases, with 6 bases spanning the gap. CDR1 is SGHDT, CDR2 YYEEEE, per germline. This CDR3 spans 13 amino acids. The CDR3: CASSSTMNTEAFF. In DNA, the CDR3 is TGTGCCAGCAGCTCCACTATGAACACTGAAGCTTTCTTT.

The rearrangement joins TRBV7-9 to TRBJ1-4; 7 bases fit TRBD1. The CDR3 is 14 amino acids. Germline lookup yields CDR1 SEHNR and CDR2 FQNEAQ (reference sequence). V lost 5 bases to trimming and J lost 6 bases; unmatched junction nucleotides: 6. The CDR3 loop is CASSHGGGDEKLFF. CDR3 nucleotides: TGTGCCAGCAGCCACGGAGGGGGCGATGAAAAACTGTTTTTT.

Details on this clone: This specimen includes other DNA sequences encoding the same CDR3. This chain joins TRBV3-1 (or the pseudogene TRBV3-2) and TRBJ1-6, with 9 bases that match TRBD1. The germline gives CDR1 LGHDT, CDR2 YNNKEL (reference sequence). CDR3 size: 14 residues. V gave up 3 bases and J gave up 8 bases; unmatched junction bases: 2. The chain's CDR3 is CASSQRDRDSPLHF. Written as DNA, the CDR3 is TGTGCCAGCAGCCAGAGGGACAGGGATTCACCCCTCCACTTT.